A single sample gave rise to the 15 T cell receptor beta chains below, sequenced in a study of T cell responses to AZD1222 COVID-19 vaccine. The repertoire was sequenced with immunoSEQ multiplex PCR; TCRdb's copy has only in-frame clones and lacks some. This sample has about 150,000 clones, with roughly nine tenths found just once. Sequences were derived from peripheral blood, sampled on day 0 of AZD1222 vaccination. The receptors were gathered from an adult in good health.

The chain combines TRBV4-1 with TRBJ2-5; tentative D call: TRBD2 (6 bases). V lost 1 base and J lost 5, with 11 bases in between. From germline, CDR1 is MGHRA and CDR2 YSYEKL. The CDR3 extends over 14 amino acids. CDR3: CASSQAGVGETQYF. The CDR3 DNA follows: TGCGCCAGCAGCCAAGCGGGAGTTGGGGAGACCCAGTACTTC.

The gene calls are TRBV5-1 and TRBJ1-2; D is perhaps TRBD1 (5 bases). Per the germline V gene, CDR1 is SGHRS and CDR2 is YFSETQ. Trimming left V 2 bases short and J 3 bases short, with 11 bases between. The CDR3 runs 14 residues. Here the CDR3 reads CASSFEGSHYGYTF. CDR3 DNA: TGCGCCAGCAGCTTTGAGGGGTCCCACTATGGCTACACCTTC.

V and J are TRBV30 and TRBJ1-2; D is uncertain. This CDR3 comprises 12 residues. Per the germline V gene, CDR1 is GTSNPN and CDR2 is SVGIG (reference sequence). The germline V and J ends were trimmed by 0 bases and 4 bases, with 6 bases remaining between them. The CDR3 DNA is TGTGCCTGGAGTGTACCCTTCTATGGCTACACCTTC. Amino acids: CAWSVPFYGYTF.

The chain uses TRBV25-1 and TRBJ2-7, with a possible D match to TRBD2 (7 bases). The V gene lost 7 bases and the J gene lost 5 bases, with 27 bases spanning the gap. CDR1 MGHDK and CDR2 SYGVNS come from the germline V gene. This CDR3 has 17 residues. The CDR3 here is CASNLNLGGGRCHEQYF. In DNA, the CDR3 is TGTGCCAGCAACCTAAATTTGGGGGGGGGCAGGTGCCACGAGCAGTACTTC.

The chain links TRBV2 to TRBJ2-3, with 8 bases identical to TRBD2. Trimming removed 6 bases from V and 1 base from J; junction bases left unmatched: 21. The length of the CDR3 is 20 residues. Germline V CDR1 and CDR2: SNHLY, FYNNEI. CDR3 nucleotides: TGTGCCAGCAGCCTATCCGGGGTAGCGGGAAGTGTTCGCCGCACAGATACGCAGTATTTT. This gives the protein CASSLSGVAGSVRRTDTQYF. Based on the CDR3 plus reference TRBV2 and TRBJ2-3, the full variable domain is EPEVTQTPSHQVTQMGQEVILRCVPISNHLYFYWYRQILGQKVEFLVSFYNNEISEKSEIFDDQFSVERPDGSNFTLKIRSTKLEDSAMYFCASSLSGVAGSVRRTDTQYFGPGTRLTVL.

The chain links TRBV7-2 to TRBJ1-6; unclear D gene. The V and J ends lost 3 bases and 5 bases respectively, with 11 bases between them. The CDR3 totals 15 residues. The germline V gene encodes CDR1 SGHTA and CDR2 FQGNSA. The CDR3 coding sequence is TGTGCCAGCAGCTTTAGGCTGCCCAATAATTCACCCCTCCACTTT. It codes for CASSFRLPNNSPLHF.

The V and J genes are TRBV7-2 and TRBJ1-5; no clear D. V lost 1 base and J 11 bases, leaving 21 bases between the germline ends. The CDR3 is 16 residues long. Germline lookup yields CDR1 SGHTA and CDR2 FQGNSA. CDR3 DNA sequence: TGTGCCAGCAGCTTAGGATTGCAGGCCCCGGCGGAAGCCCAGCATTTT. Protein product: CASSLGLQAPAEAQHF.

CDR3 sequence (DNA): TGTGCCAGCAGCCCCGTAGGACAGGCGCAAAACACAGATACGCAGTATTTT. Its protein is CASSPVGQAQNTDTQYF. The rearrangement joins TRBV6-2 or TRBV6-3 to TRBJ2-3, with 7 bases that match TRBD1. V shed 6 bases and J 2 bases; nucleotides not matched to a gene: 14. Germline CDR1 MNHEY, CDR2 SVGEGT. The CDR3 extends over 17 amino acids.

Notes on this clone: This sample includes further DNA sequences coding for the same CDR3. CDR3 bases: TGTGCCAGCAGTCGGACAGCCGGAAACACCATATATTTT. Its protein is CASSRTAGNTIYF. The chain is built from TRBV28 and TRBJ1-3; the D gene is possibly TRBD1 (6 bases). Trimming took 5 bases from V and 4 from J, leaving 9 bases between them. CDR3 length: 13 residues. The germline gives CDR1 MDHEN, CDR2 SYDVKM.

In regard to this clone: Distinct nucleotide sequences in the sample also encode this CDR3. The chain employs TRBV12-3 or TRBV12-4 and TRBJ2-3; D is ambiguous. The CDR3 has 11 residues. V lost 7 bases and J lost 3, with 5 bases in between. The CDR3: CASTNTDTQYF. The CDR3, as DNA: TGTGCCAGCACCAATACAGATACGCAGTATTTT.

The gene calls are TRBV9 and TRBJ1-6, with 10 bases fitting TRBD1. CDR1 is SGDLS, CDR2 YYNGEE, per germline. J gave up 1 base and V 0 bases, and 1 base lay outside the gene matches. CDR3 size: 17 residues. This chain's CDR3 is CASSVGQGASYNSPLHF. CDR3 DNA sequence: TGTGCCAGCAGCGTAGGACAGGGGGCATCCTATAATTCACCCCTCCACTTT. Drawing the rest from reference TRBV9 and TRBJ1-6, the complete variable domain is DSGVTQTPKHLITATGQRVTLRCSPRSGDLSVYWYQQSLDQGLQFLIQYYNGEERAKGNILERFSAQQFPDLHSELNLSSLELGDSALYFCASSVGQGASYNSPLHFGNGTRLTVT.

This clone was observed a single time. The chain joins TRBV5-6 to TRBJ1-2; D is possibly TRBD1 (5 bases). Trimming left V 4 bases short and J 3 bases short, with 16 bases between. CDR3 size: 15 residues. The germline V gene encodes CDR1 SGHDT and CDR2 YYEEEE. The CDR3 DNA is TGTGCCAGCAGCCGACCGGTCCGCAGGGACTATGGCTACACCTTC. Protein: CASSRPVRRDYGYTF.

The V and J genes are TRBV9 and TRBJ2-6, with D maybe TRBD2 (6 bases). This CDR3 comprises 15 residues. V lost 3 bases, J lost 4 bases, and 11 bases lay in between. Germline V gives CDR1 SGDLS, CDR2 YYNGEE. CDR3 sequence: CASSGGGSGANVLTF. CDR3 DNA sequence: TGTGCCAGCAGCGGTGGGGGGTCCGGGGCCAACGTCCTGACTTTC. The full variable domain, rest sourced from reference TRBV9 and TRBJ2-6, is DSGVTQTPKHLITATGQRVTLRCSPRSGDLSVYWYQQSLDQGLQFLIQYYNGEERAKGNILERFSAQQFPDLHSELNLSSLELGDSALYFCASSGGGSGANVLTFGAGSRLTVL.

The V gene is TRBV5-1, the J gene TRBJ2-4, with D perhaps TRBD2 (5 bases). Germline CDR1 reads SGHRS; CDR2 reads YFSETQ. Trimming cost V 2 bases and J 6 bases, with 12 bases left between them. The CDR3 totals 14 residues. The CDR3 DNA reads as TGCGCCAGCAGCTTACGGGGTGTCGCAAACATTCAGTACTTC. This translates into CASSLRGVANIQYF.

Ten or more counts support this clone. The DNA of the CDR3 is TGTGCCAGCATCGAGGCTTCCTACGAGCAGTACTTC. Amino acid sequence: CASIEASYEQYF. This sequence joins TRBV2 and TRBJ2-7; D is uncertain. The germline gives CDR1 SNHLY, CDR2 FYNNEI. The V end lost 7 bases, the J end lost 1 base, and 8 bases lay between the germline ends. CDR3 length: 12 residues.